This T cell receptor (beta chain) was recovered during a study of cytomegalovirus exposure and HLA in healthy donors. CDR3 length: 15 amino acids. The V segment lost 7 bases and the J segment 3 bases; nucleotides outside the gene matches: 10. Looked up from germline, CDR1 is MDHEN and CDR2 is SYDVKM. Turning to this clone: The antigen is unknown.

The PCR ran on 60 Vbeta and 13 Jbeta primers. Sequenced by immunoSEQ multiplex PCR; TCRdb stores in-frame clones only, minus some. The table lists approximately 150,000 clones, 70% to 85% of them singletons. Study-wide results and caveats: Most TCR sequences proved rare, with some public TCRs found in many donors. Follow-up analysis found HLA locus-dependent TCR association rates, highest for DRB1 and lowest for HLA-C. For TCR beta chains, V- and J-gene trimming was later linked to a missense DCLRE1C variant. According to a later analysis, most TCR beta chains associated with CMV appeared HLA-restricted.

The origin of this receptor is a man aged 35-49 years in good health and CMV-seronegative. Sequences were obtained from PBMCs. The V gene is TRBV28, the J gene TRBJ2-5, with 8 bases identical to TRBD1. CDR3 sequence: CASNPFGQGEETQYF. CDR3 nucleotides: TGTGCCAGCAATCCCTTCGGACAGGGCGAAGAGACCCAGTACTTC.